This T cell receptor beta chain was recovered during a study of cytotoxic CD8 clonotypes in ibrutinib-treated CLL. About the study: Patient counts were around 10 relapsed/refractory, around 15 treatment-naive and 17 IGHV unmutated. The study, taken as a whole, reports: Sustained-remission and progressing patients had unequal sampling times. The study found public clonotypes uncommon, contracting or stable on treatment.

Targeted sequencing depth ranged from 1 in 200,000 to 1 in 1 million T cells. Data came from immunoSEQ multiplex PCR; TCRdb stores just in-frame clones and leaves some out. The repertoire includes 110,000 to 150,000 clones, approximately 80% of them detected once, and 4.5% to 6.5% sits in the top ten. The V segment lost 4 bases and the J segment 0 bases; nucleotides outside the gene matches: 7. This CDR3 region has 17 residues. CDR1 is KGHSY and CDR2 is FQNENV in the germline V gene. As regards this clone: Its target is unknown.

The chain employs TRBV16 and TRBJ1-2; 11 bases are a match to TRBD1. The material sequenced was PBMCs, taken after 24 months of ibrutinib treatment. The receptor's source is a human donor with chronic lymphocytic leukemia. The CDR3 loop is CASSLWTGGVSNYGYTF. For the CDR3, the DNA is TGTGCCAGCAGCCTCTGGACAGGGGGCGTTTCTAACTATGGCTACACCTTC.